The 17 T cell receptor beta chains below all came from one sample that was sequenced in a study of cytomegalovirus exposure and HLA in healthy donors. With 60 Vbeta and 13 Jbeta primers, the PCR was carried out. Some clones are missing from TCRdb's copy, which holds only in-frame ones; the method was immunoSEQ multiplex PCR. The data show 150,000 to 200,000 clones, roughly 78% seen once. The sample comprised PBMCs. These receptors were taken from a woman between 40 and 50 years old in good health and CMV-seronegative.

The chain combines TRBV7-9 with TRBJ2-5; 7 bases fit TRBD1. Per the germline V gene, CDR1 is SEHNR and CDR2 is FQNEAQ (reference sequence). The trim removed 3 bases at V and 3 bases at J, leaving 4 bases unmatched. This CDR3 is 14 amino acids long. The CDR3, as DNA: TGTGCCAGCAGCTTGGGACAGAACGAAGAGACCCAGTACTTC. Translating gives CASSLGQNEETQYF.

The chain employs TRBV7-9 and TRBJ1-2; tentatively, D is TRBD1 (6 bases). The CDR3 spans 16 residues. Trimming took 5 bases from V and 4 from J, leaving 20 bases between them. The germline CDR1 and CDR2 sequences are SEHNR and FQNEAQ (reference sequence). This CDR3 is CASSINSLGGSYGYTF. The CDR3 region has the DNA TGTGCCAGCAGCATCAACAGCCTAGGGGGATCCTATGGCTACACCTTC. The complete variable domain, with remaining parts taken from reference TRBV7-9 and TRBJ1-2, reads DTGVSQNPRHKITKRGQNVTFRCDPISEHNRLYWYRQTLGQGPEFLTYFQNEAQLEKSRLLSDRFSAERPKGSFSTLEIQRTEQGDSAMYLCASSINSLGGSYGYTFGSGTRLTVV.

V is TRBV2 and J is TRBJ2-7; perhaps TRBD2 as D (6 bases). The CDR3 has 15 amino acids. V shed 5 bases and J shed 3 bases, with 17 bases lying between them. CDR1 is SNHLY and CDR2 is FYNNEI in the germline V gene. The CDR3 nucleotides are TGTGCCAGCAGTAGACAAGCCGGGGGACTCTACGAGCAGTACTTC. Its protein product is CASSRQAGGLYEQYF.

The chain couples TRBV9 to TRBJ2-7, with 9 positions matching TRBD2. V was pared by 0 bases and J by 4 bases, with 5 bases of the junction left unmatched. Germline V gene sequence: CDR1 SGDLS, CDR2 YYNGEE. The CDR3 has 15 residues. CDR3 residues: CASSVGASGTYEQYF. The CDR3 DNA reads as TGTGCCAGCAGCGTAGGGGCTAGCGGGACTTACGAGCAGTACTTC. Drawing the rest from reference TRBV9 and TRBJ2-7, the complete variable domain is DSGVTQTPKHLITATGQRVTLRCSPRSGDLSVYWYQQSLDQGLQFLIQYYNGEERAKGNILERFSAQQFPDLHSELNLSSLELGDSALYFCASSVGASGTYEQYFGPGTRLTVT.

This clone was counted between two and nine times. The chain joins TRBV5-1 to TRBJ1-2; D is unclear. Germline values: CDR1 SGHRS, CDR2 YFSETQ. The CDR3 totals 13 residues. V lost 0 bases, J lost 4 bases, and 7 bases lay in between. The CDR3 spells CASSLVESYGYTF. The CDR3 coding sequence is TGCGCCAGCAGCTTGGTGGAGAGCTATGGCTACACCTTC.

The CDR3 bases are TGCGCCAGCAGCCGGAGACAGGGAAGCTCCTACAATGAGCAGTTCTTC. This sequence encodes CASSRRQGSSYNEQFF. The rearrangement joins TRBV4-1 to TRBJ2-1; 7 bases line up with TRBD1. This CDR3 has 16 amino acids. CDR1 is MGHRA and CDR2 is YSYEKL in the germline V gene. Germline trimming cut 4 bases from V and 0 bases from J; bases unmatched to any gene: 6.

Details on this clone: The junction departs from germline at one end; a sequencing error may be responsible. This rearrangement joins TRBV5-1 to TRBJ1-2; D is undetermined. The CDR3 is 14 residues long. The germline V gene encodes CDR1 SGHRS and CDR2 YFSETQ. DNA for the CDR3: TGCGCCAGCAGCTTGGCGGCATCTCTGGAGGGCTCCACCTTC. The encoded protein is CASSLAASLEGSTF. Filled out from reference TRBV5-1 and TRBJ1-2, the complete variable domain reads KAGVTQTPRYLIKTRGQQVTLSCSPISGHRSVSWYQQTPGQGLQFLFEYFSETQRNKGNFPGRFSGRQFSNSRSEMNVSTLELGDSALYLCASSLAASLEGSTFGSGTRLTVV.

CDR3 bases: TGTGCTAGTGGTTTGACAGGGGACTATGGCTACACCTTC. Protein product: CASGLTGDYGYTF. V is TRBV12-5 and J is TRBJ1-2; TRBD1 aligns across 7 bases. The CDR3 consists of 13 residues. The germline gives CDR1 LGHNT, CDR2 FRNRAP. V lost 2 bases to trimming and J lost 3 bases; unmatched junction nucleotides: 0.

This clone was seen a handful of times. The chain combines TRBV18 with TRBJ1-3; D remains ambiguous. The V gene's germline CDR1 is KGHSH and CDR2 LQKENI. Trimming took 0 bases from V and 3 from J, leaving 6 bases between them. CDR3 length: 14 residues. The DNA of the CDR3 is TGTGCCAGCTCACCACCCCTGCGTGGAAACACCATATATTTT. Encoded protein: CASSPPLRGNTIYF.

On this clone: The same CDR3 also results from other DNA sequences found in this sample. The chain has TRBV7-9 and TRBJ2-3; tentatively, D is TRBD2 (6 bases). This CDR3 has 16 amino acids. V shed 2 bases and J shed 4 bases, with 16 bases lying between them. The germline V gene encodes CDR1 SEHNR and CDR2 FQNEAQ (reference sequence). The CDR3 protein is CASSLRPEGRADTQYF. The DNA of the CDR3 is TGTGCCAGCAGCTTAAGGCCGGAGGGCCGGGCAGATACGCAGTATTTT.

This rearrangement joins TRBV4-2 to TRBJ1-1, with D perhaps TRBD1 (6 bases). From germline, CDR1 is LGHNA and CDR2 YNFKEQ. The CDR3 extends over 14 amino acids. Trimming cost V 8 bases and J 0 bases, with 13 bases left between them. CDR3 sequence (DNA): TGTGCCAGCGGCCCACAGGGTCTGAACACTGAAGCTTTCTTT. Residues: CASGPQGLNTEAFF.

The rearrangement links TRBV5-3 to TRBJ2-7; 10 bases line up with TRBD1. TRBV5-3 is an ORF, and what it does is uncertain. J was trimmed by 5 bases and V by 4 bases; bases with no gene match: 6. The CDR3 contains 14 residues. The CDR3 spells CARSARQGANEQYF. CDR3 nucleotides: TGTGCCAGAAGCGCCAGACAGGGGGCCAACGAGCAGTACTTC.

This clone showed up just a few times. V gene TRBV25-1 combines with J gene TRBJ2-1, with a tentative D call TRBD2 (6 bases). Germline V gene sequence: CDR1 MGHDK, CDR2 SYGVNS. Trimming removed 2 bases from V and 8 bases from J, with 10 bases in between. The CDR3 length is 13 residues. CDR3 protein: CASSEGRKDEQFF. For the CDR3, the DNA is TGTGCCAGCAGTGAAGGGAGGAAGGATGAGCAGTTCTTC.

This sequence joins TRBV19 and TRBJ1-1, with TRBD1 matching over 11 bases. Germline V lookup: CDR1 LNHDA, CDR2 SQIVND (reference sequence). CDR3 length equals 14 residues. Trimming cost V 4 bases and J 6 bases; bases outside gene matches: 4. The CDR3 region has the DNA TGTGCCAGTAGTACACTGGGACAGGGGGCTGAAGCTTTCTTT. Encoded protein: CASSTLGQGAEAFF.

The DNA for the CDR3 is TGTGCCAGCAGCCAAGACCCCAGGGGGCAAAGAGAGCAGTACTTC. Its translation is CASSQDPRGQREQYF. The chain couples TRBV14 to TRBJ2-7, with 8 bases that match TRBD1. Germline CDR1 and CDR2: SGHDN and FVKESK. This CDR3 comprises 15 residues. V lost 0 bases and J lost 7; bases outside the gene matches: 8.

The chain recombines TRBV18 with TRBJ1-2, with TRBD1 matching over 10 bases. From germline, CDR1 is KGHSH and CDR2 LQKENI. This CDR3 region has 13 residues. The J segment lost 8 bases and the V segment lost 5 bases, leaving 5 bases of the junction unmatched. The CDR3 reads CASSGPTGGGYTF. CDR3 DNA sequence: TGTGCCAGCTCAGGACCGACAGGGGGCGGCTACACCTTC.

This chain uses TRBV19 with TRBJ2-4, with D tentatively TRBD2 (5 bases). The CDR3 totals 19 residues. V lost 3 bases and J lost 3, with 24 bases in between. From germline, CDR1 is LNHDA and CDR2 SQIVND (reference sequence). CDR3 in amino acids: CASSIGIPRAGRVKNIQYF. CDR3 nucleotides: TGTGCCAGTAGTATCGGGATCCCGAGAGCCGGACGTGTCAAAAACATTCAGTACTTC.